Presented here are 13 T cell receptor beta chains from one specimen sequenced in a study of shared clonotypes between healthy human individuals. Some clones are missing from TCRdb's copy, which holds only in-frame ones; the method was immunoSEQ multiplex PCR. The sample lists about 550,000 clones; 95% to 96% were seen once. Naive CD8 cells lacked CD45RO, underwent positive selection for CCR7 and left out terminally differentiated effector memory CD45RA+ cells. The specimen was naive CD8+ T cells sorted from blood. These receptors came from a woman in her thirties in good health.

V and J are TRBV7-9 and TRBJ2-5, with D perhaps matching TRBD2 (5 bases). Germline V CDR1 and CDR2: SEHNR, FQNEAQ (reference sequence). The CDR3 is 14 residues long. V gave up 5 bases and J gave up 2 bases, with 12 bases separating them. The CDR3 loop is CASSGQRTQETQYF. In DNA, the CDR3 is TGTGCCAGCAGCGGGCAGCGGACGCAAGAGACCCAGTACTTC.

The chain uses TRBV5-1 and TRBJ2-3; 9 nucleotides align to TRBD2. This CDR3 region has 15 residues. CDR1 is SGHRS and CDR2 is YFSETQ in the germline V gene. The V gene end was trimmed by 5 bases and the J gene end by 0 bases; junction bases not matched to a gene: 4. The CDR3 DNA is TGCGCCAGCAGAATAGCGGGAGATAGCACAGATACGCAGTATTTT. Residues: CASRIAGDSTDTQYF.

The chain links TRBV6-4 to TRBJ2-3; perhaps TRBD1 as D (6 bases). CDR1 and CDR2 (germline): MRHNA, SNTAGT. Deletions cut 5 bases from V and 6 bases from J, with 21 bases between. This CDR3 comprises 16 residues. Here the CDR3 reads CASSLPQGLCLDTQYF. For the CDR3, the DNA is TGTGCCAGCAGTCTTCCACAGGGTTTGTGCCTGGATACGCAGTATTTT.

This sequence joins TRBV4-1 and TRBJ1-2; D unclear. The ends were cut back, 1 base at V and 2 bases at J, with 14 bases in the middle. Per germline, CDR1 MGHRA and CDR2 YSYEKL. CDR3 length: 16 residues. CDR3 amino acids: CASSQVPPRKNYGYTF. DNA for the CDR3: TGCGCCAGCAGCCAAGTTCCCCCACGGAAAAACTATGGCTACACCTTC.

This chain's CDR3 is CASSSSGDVELFF. As DNA, the CDR3 is TGCGCCAGCAGCTCTTCGGGAGACGTGGAGCTGTTTTTT. The chain carries TRBV5-1 and TRBJ2-2; D possibly corresponds to TRBD2 (6 bases). Germline CDR1 and CDR2: SGHRS and YFSETQ. The CDR3 spans 13 residues. V gave up 3 bases and J gave up 10 bases, with 13 bases separating them.

This rearrangement joins TRBV28 to TRBJ2-7; 8 bases are a match to TRBD1. Trimming took 2 bases from V and 0 from J; bases not matched to a gene: 3. This CDR3 has 15 residues. From germline, CDR1 is MDHEN and CDR2 SYDVKM. The chain's CDR3 is CASSLVGQGSYEQYF. The DNA of the CDR3 is TGTGCCAGCAGTTTAGTAGGACAGGGCTCCTACGAGCAGTACTTC.

This sequence joins TRBV9 and TRBJ2-1; the D gene is possibly TRBD2 (5 bases). The CDR3 is 15 residues long. The V end was cut by 3 bases, the J end by 0 bases, with 10 bases between. The germline CDR1 and CDR2 sequences are SGDLS and YYNGEE. The DNA of the CDR3 is TGTGCCAGCAGCGATGCGGACTTCTCCTACAATGAGCAGTTCTTC. This codes for CASSDADFSYNEQFF.

The genes are TRBV11-2 and TRBJ2-6; no clear D. Trimming cost V 3 bases and J 1 base, with 4 bases left between them. CDR1 SGHAT and CDR2 FQNNGV come from the germline V gene. The CDR3 extends over 14 amino acids. The CDR3 DNA follows: TGTGCCAGCAGCTTGGGGTCTGGGGCCAACGTCCTGACTTTC. Its protein product is CASSLGSGANVLTF.

The chain recombines TRBV27 with TRBJ2-1, with 9 bases fitting TRBD2. The germline CDR1 and CDR2 sequences are MNHEY and SMNVEV (reference sequence). CDR3 length: 16 residues. J was trimmed by 5 bases and V by 4 bases; bases with no gene match: 9. The CDR3 reads CASSSSTSGVDNEQFF. The CDR3 DNA reads TGTGCCAGCAGTTCCTCGACTAGCGGAGTAGACAATGAGCAGTTCTTC.

This sequence joins TRBV7-2 and TRBJ1-5, with TRBD1 as a possible D gene (6 bases). CDR1 is SGHTA, CDR2 FQGNSA, per germline. Trimming took 8 bases from V and 2 from J, leaving 10 bases between them. CDR3 length: 13 amino acids. The CDR3 is CASAEGGNQPQHF. The CDR3 DNA is TGTGCCAGCGCGGAGGGGGGCAATCAGCCCCAGCATTTT.

The V gene is TRBV19, the J gene TRBJ2-1; 11 bases map to TRBD2. The germline gives CDR1 LNHDA, CDR2 SQIVND (reference sequence). This CDR3 is 15 amino acids long. V shed 6 bases, J shed 3 bases, and the junction held 4 bases outside the gene matches. The CDR3 nucleotides are TGTGCCAGTAGCAGCCTAGCGGGGGGCTACAATGAGCAGTTCTTC. Its translation is CASSSLAGGYNEQFF.

The J gene is TRBJ2-3, the V gene TRBV4-1; 8 nucleotides agree with TRBD2. The CDR3 totals 19 residues. Germline values: CDR1 MGHRA, CDR2 YSYEKL. Germline trimming cut 2 bases from V and 1 base from J; bases unmatched to any gene: 14. The CDR3: CASSQHRATGGPGTDTQYF. The CDR3 coding sequence is TGCGCCAGCAGCCAACACAGGGCAACGGGAGGGCCGGGCACAGATACGCAGTATTTT.

The rearrangement links TRBV29-1 to TRBJ1-2, with D unclear. The germline V gene encodes CDR1 SQVTM and CDR2 ANQGSEA. V was shortened by 0 bases and J by 4 bases, with 12 bases between the two germline ends. CDR3 length equals 14 residues. The CDR3 here is CSVEEESRRYGYTF. In nucleotides, the CDR3 is TGCAGCGTTGAAGAGGAGTCTAGGCGCTATGGCTACACCTTC.